This entry lists 28 T cell receptor beta chains sequenced from one sample in a study of breast tumors, draining lymph nodes, adjacent tissues. In TCRdb, the multiplex PCR reads were re-called with MiXCR into one record per CDR3 protein. The sample holds roughly 130,000 distinct CDR3 sequences; about 30% are singletons and the top ten take 2.3%. The lymph nodes were axillary draining lymph nodes from breast cancer patients. The material sequenced was axillary lymph node tissue. The receptors derive from a female donor with breast cancer. Some clones in this sample may be carry-over from other donors' samples.

This clonotype was seen repeatedly, ten times or more. The CDR3 sequence is CASSFEGTDTGELFF. The CDR3 region has the DNA TGCGCCAGCAGCTTCGAGGGGACGGACACCGGGGAGCTGTTTTTT. This chain uses TRBV5-1 with TRBJ2-2; D tentatively reads TRBD1 or TRBD2 (5 bases each). Trimming left V 2 bases short and J 3 bases short, with 11 bases between. The CDR3 has 15 residues. The germline V gene encodes CDR1 SGHRS and CDR2 YFSETQ.

This clonotype was counted at least ten times. This chain uses TRBV12-3 or TRBV12-4 with TRBJ2-2; D gene uncertain. The germline V and J ends were trimmed by 6 bases and 8 bases, with 13 bases remaining between them. The CDR3 has 13 amino acids. The CDR3 DNA sequence: TGTGCCAGCAGCATGCTGGGGTCTGGGGAGCTGTTTTTT. Its protein is CASSMLGSGELFF.

This clonotype was seen ten or more times. The chain employs TRBV15 and TRBJ1-5; perhaps TRBD1 as D (5 bases). The CDR3 extends over 16 amino acids. Trimming took off 3 bases at V and 2 bases at J, with 14 bases between the two ends. Germline CDR1 reads LNHNV; CDR2 reads YYDKDF (reference sequence). The CDR3 here is CATSRGGDGGNQPQHF. CDR3 nucleotides: TGTGCCACCAGCAGGGGGGGGGATGGGGGCAATCAGCCCCAGCATTTT. Full variable domain (rest looked up from reference TRBV15 and TRBJ1-5): DAMVIQNPRYQVTQFGKPVTLSCSQTLNHNVMYWYQQKSSQAPKLLFHYYDKDFNNEADTPDNFQSRRPNTSFCFLDIRSPGLGDTAMYLCATSRGGDGGNQPQHFGDGTRLSIL.

The sample holds many counts of this clonotype. Given a much more abundant clone one base away, this may be a read error. The genes are TRBV7-6 and TRBJ1-6; D gene unclear. With 4 bases removed from V and 9 bases from J, the gap between germline ends came to 28 bases. This CDR3 has 19 amino acids. Germline assignment: CDR1 SGHVS and CDR2 FNYEAQ. CDR3 bases: TGTGCCAGCAGCTCAGGTCCTCATTTTTGGGGTGAAGGACGTTCACCCCTCCACTTT. Translated: CASSSGPHFWGEGRSPLHF. Looking up the rest from reference TRBV7-6 and TRBJ1-6 gives the full variable domain: GAGVSQSPRYKVTKRGQDVALRCDPISGHVSLYWYRQALGQGPEFLTYFNYEAQQDKSGLPNDRFSAERPEGSISTLTIQRTEQRDSAMYRCASSSGPHFWGEGRSPLHFGNGTRLTVT.

This clonotype has more than one count but fewer than ten. It may be a read error: a sequence one base away is much more abundant. The chain joins TRBV5-4 to TRBJ2-5; no firm D call. From germline, CDR1 is SGHNT and CDR2 YYREEE (reference sequence). The CDR3 is 13 amino acids. V was trimmed by 0 bases and J by 4 bases, leaving 7 bases between them. The CDR3 region has the DNA TGTGCCAGCAGCTTGGGTTACCCAGAGACCCAGTACTTC. As protein: CASSLGYPETQYF.

This clonotype showed up many times. The CDR3 sequence: CASSPSTNTPGEQYF. CDR3 DNA sequence: TGTGCCAGCTCACCAAGCACGAACACCCCCGGGGAGCAGTACTTC. J is TRBJ2-7 and V is TRBV18; D is uncertain. V was trimmed by 2 bases and J by 7 bases, leaving 18 bases between them. The CDR3 totals 15 residues. CDR1 is KGHSH, CDR2 LQKENI, per germline.

This clonotype was detected ten times or more. The CDR3 DNA reads TGTGCCAGCAATGGACAGATTTATAATTCACCCCTCCACTTT. This translates into CASNGQIYNSPLHF. The V gene is TRBV11-2, the J gene TRBJ1-6, with D possibly matching TRBD1 (6 bases). This CDR3 is built from 14 residues. Germline CDR1 SGHAT, CDR2 FQNNGV. Trimming took 7 bases from V and 4 from J, leaving 11 bases between them. Complete variable domain (other parts from reference TRBV11-2 and TRBJ1-6): EAGVAQSPRYKIIEKRQSVAFWCNPISGHATLYWYQQILGQGPKLLIQFQNNGVVDDSQLPKDRFSAERLKGVDSTLKIQPAKLEDSAVYLCASNGQIYNSPLHFGNGTRLTVT.

The table lists this clonotype with many counts. V gene TRBV2 combines with J gene TRBJ2-7, with a possible D match to TRBD2 (5 bases). Germline values: CDR1 SNHLY, CDR2 FYNNEI. V was trimmed by 7 bases and J by 4 bases, leaving 14 bases between them. CDR3 length: 13 amino acids. The CDR3 DNA reads as TGTGCCAGCAACGGGGTATTTCGATACGAGCAGTACGTC. This translates into CASNGVFRYEQYV.

The chain has TRBV7-2 and TRBJ1-5, with TRBD1 matching over 8 bases. The CDR3 is 14 residues long. Germline V gene lookup returns CDR1 SGHTA and CDR2 FQGNSA. With V trimmed by 3 bases and J by 5 bases, 3 bases remained unmatched. For the CDR3, the DNA is TGTGCCAGCAGCTTCAAGACAGGGGATCAGCCCCAGCATTTT. It translates to CASSFKTGDQPQHF. The full variable domain, its missing parts supplied by reference TRBV7-2 and TRBJ1-5, is GAGVSQSPSNKVTEKGKDVELRCDPISGHTALYWYRQSLGQGLEFLIYFQGNSAPDKSGLPSDRFSAERTGGSVSTLTIQRTQQEDSAVYLCASSFKTGDQPQHFGDGTRLSIL.

The CDR3, as DNA: TGCAGTGCCGTGGACAGGAGGAATTCACCCCTCCACTTT. It translates to CSAVDRRNSPLHF. The V call is TRBV20-1, the J call TRBJ1-6; 7 bases map to TRBD1. The germline CDR1 and CDR2 sequences are DFQATT and SNEGSKA (reference sequence). The CDR3 sequence is 13 residues long. V gave up 6 bases and J gave up 7 bases; unmatched junction bases: 6.

This clonotype was seen repeatedly, ten times or more. One end of the junction fails to match germline, which may point to a read error. The chain combines TRBV7-2 with TRBJ1-5; no clear D gene. The germline CDR1 and CDR2 sequences are SGHTA and FQGNSA. CDR3 length: 11 residues. The CDR3 spells CASSLSQTQHF. Here the CDR3 DNA reads TGTGCCAGCAGCCTCAGTCAGACCCAGCATTTT.

This clonotype was recorded many times. One junction end disagrees with the germline gene, perhaps due to a read error. This rearrangement joins TRBV6-5 to TRBJ1-6, with 9 positions matching TRBD1. The CDR3 is 15 amino acids. Germline V gives CDR1 MNHEY, CDR2 SVGAGI. The CDR3 region is CASSHSSTGGSPLHF. In DNA, the CDR3 is TGTGCCAGCAGTCACTCGTCGACAGGGGGTTCACCCCTCCACTTT.

As to this clonotype: A much more abundant neighbour one base away suggests this may be a read error. This chain connects TRBV12-3 or TRBV12-4 to TRBJ2-7, with a weak D call TRBD1 (6 bases). CDR3 size: 13 residues. The germline V and J ends were trimmed by 3 bases and 4 bases, with 10 bases remaining between them. The CDR3 protein is CASSFNRAYEQYF. CDR3 DNA sequence: TGTGCCAGCAGTTTCAACAGGGCATACGAGCAGTACTTC.

This clonotype has ten or more counts. The chain combines TRBV28 with TRBJ2-7; D is unclear. The CDR3 has 13 amino acids. V shed 1 base and J shed 6 bases, with 10 bases lying between them. Germline CDR1 MDHEN, CDR2 SYDVKM. The CDR3 spells CASSLYGGFEQYF. DNA of the CDR3: TGTGCCAGCAGTTTATACGGTGGGTTCGAGCAGTACTTC.

This clonotype was observed a few times. This may be a read error: a much more frequent sequence differs by one nucleotide. V and J are TRBV5-4 and TRBJ2-2; D is perhaps TRBD1 or TRBD2 (6 bases each). Germline CDR1 SGHNT, CDR2 YYREEE (reference sequence). This CDR3 is 16 amino acids long. V was shortened by 2 bases and J by 7 bases, with 18 bases between the two germline ends. The CDR3 region is CASSLPGPGANGELFF. Here the CDR3 DNA reads TGTGCCAGCAGCTTACCGGGACCGGGGGCTAACGGGGAGCTGTTTTTT.

At least ten counts were recorded for this clonotype. This chain joins TRBV9 and TRBJ2-3, with 7 bases identical to TRBD2. Trimming at V came to 2 bases and at J to 6 bases, leaving 3 bases not matched to a gene. Germline V gene data show CDR1 as SGDLS and CDR2 as YYNGEE. CDR3 length equals 13 residues. CDR3 region: CASSVGLVDTQYF. Here the CDR3 DNA reads TGTGCCAGCAGCGTCGGACTAGTGGATACGCAGTATTTT.

This clonotype has a count of ten or more. A read error may produce the germline difference seen at one junction end. V usage is TRBV11-2 and J usage is TRBJ2-7, with a weak D call TRBD1 (6 bases). CDR1 and CDR2 from the germline V gene are SGHAT and FQNNGV. This CDR3 has 11 residues. Written as DNA, the CDR3 is TGTGCCAGCAGCTCAAAGACAGGTTCGGGCTTC. It encodes CASSSKTGSGF.

Many counts were recorded for this clonotype. This sequence joins TRBV6-6 and TRBJ1-2, with a possible D match to TRBD1 (5 bases). The CDR3 sequence is 14 residues long. Germline loops: CDR1 MNHNY, CDR2 SVGAGI (reference sequence). V was trimmed by 5 bases and J by 7 bases, leaving 17 bases between them. CDR3 DNA: TGTGCCAGCAGTCACGGCAGGGATGTTGGTGGCTACACCTTC. Translation: CASSHGRDVGGYTF.

This clonotype occurred a few times. The gene calls are TRBV28 and TRBJ1-4; 7 nucleotides match TRBD1. V gave up 7 bases and J gave up 7 bases; unmatched junction bases: 6. The germline CDR1 and CDR2 sequences are MDHEN and SYDVKM. The CDR3 covers 13 residues. The CDR3 here is CASKRGQFEKLFF. The CDR3 DNA reads TGTGCCAGCAAAAGGGGGCAGTTTGAAAAACTGTTTTTT.

There are many counts of this clonotype. The chain is built from TRBV10-3 and TRBJ1-5, with no clear D. CDR3 size: 12 residues. V lost 6 bases and J lost 4, with 7 bases in between. CDR1 and CDR2 (germline): ENHRY, SYGVKD. CDR3 sequence: CAISPSNQPQHF. CDR3 in DNA: TGTGCCATCAGCCCCTCAAATCAGCCCCAGCATTTT.

This clonotype was recorded at least ten times. The chain carries TRBV6-5 and TRBJ2-6, with 7 nucleotides matching TRBD1. There are 17 residues in the CDR3. Germline V gene lookup returns CDR1 MNHEY and CDR2 SVGAGI. The trim removed 6 bases at V and 2 bases at J, leaving 10 bases unmatched. CDR3 amino acids: CASSLASQGAGANVLTF. CDR3 DNA: TGTGCCAGCAGCCTCGCCTCCCAGGGGGCTGGGGCCAACGTCCTGACTTTC.

At least ten counts were recorded for this clonotype. The genes are TRBV7-2 and TRBJ2-1, with D possibly being TRBD2 (6 bases). This CDR3 has 13 amino acids. Trimming pared 4 bases from V and 10 bases from J, leaving 14 bases between. In germline, CDR1 is SGHTA, CDR2 FQGNSA. CDR3 in DNA: TGTGCCAGCAGCTCACGCGGGGTTCAGGAGCAGTTCTTC. Amino acids: CASSSRGVQEQFF.

In this sample, this clonotype turned up many times. The V and J genes are TRBV2 and TRBJ1-3, with D maybe TRBD1 (6 bases). Per the germline V gene, CDR1 is SNHLY and CDR2 is FYNNEI. The CDR3 is made up of 17 amino acids. V lost 6 bases and J lost 3, with 21 bases in between. This chain's CDR3 is CASRPRSLQGGGNTIYF. The CDR3 bases are TGTGCCAGCAGACCTCGGTCGTTACAGGGAGGTGGAAACACCATATATTTT.

This clonotype has at least ten counts. A much larger clone is a single base away; this may be a read error. The chain links TRBV27 to TRBJ1-6; no definite D call. Looked up from germline, CDR1 is MNHEY and CDR2 is SMNVEV (reference sequence). The CDR3 sequence is 13 residues long. The CDR3 here is CTSSIAFNSPLHF. The CDR3, as DNA: TGTACCAGCAGCATTGCCTTCAATTCACCCCTCCACTTT.

This clonotype was found many times. The junction shows a germline mismatch at one end, possibly a read error. This chain links TRBV5-1 with TRBJ2-5; TRBD1 matches at 7 bases. Germline V gene sequence: CDR1 SGHRS, CDR2 YFSETQ. The CDR3 is 14 amino acids. The CDR3 reads CASSLRTGQDTQYF. The CDR3 nucleotides read TGCGCCAGCAGCTTGCGGACAGGACAAGACACCCAGTACTTC. Supplemented by reference TRBV5-1 and TRBJ2-5, the full variable domain reads KAGVTQTPRYLIKTRGQQVTLSCSPISGHRSVSWYQQTPGQGLQFLFEYFSETQRNKGNFPGRFSGRQFSNSRSEMNVSTLELGDSALYLCASSLRTGQDTQYFGPGTRLLVL.

The chain joins TRBV20-1 to TRBJ1-6, with TRBD1 as a possible D gene (5 bases). Germline CDR1 DFQATT, CDR2 SNEGSKA (reference sequence). With 5 bases removed from V and 9 bases from J, the gap between germline ends came to 20 bases. The CDR3 has 15 residues. CDR3 in DNA: TGCAGTGCTCCTGGGGCGAGGGCAGTTGCTTCACCCCTCCACTTT. It encodes CSAPGARAVASPLHF.

In this sample, this clonotype turned up many times. This chain joins TRBV4-3 and TRBJ1-6; TRBD1 agrees at 10 bases. V was pared by 0 bases and J by 10 bases, with 9 bases of the junction left unmatched. CDR1 is LGHNA, CDR2 YSLEER, per germline. This CDR3 spans 17 amino acids. The CDR3 sequence: CASSQERGDRGYSPLHF. CDR3 coding DNA: TGCGCCAGCAGCCAAGAACGGGGGGACAGGGGTTACTCACCCCTCCACTTT.

This clonotype was picked up many times. V and J are TRBV20-1 and TRBJ2-2; tentatively, D is TRBD2 (5 bases). The CDR3 is 14 amino acids. Germline CDR1 DFQATT, CDR2 SNEGSKA (reference sequence). V lost 4 bases and J lost 0, with 9 bases in between. CDR3 region: CSAIRGANTGELFF. CDR3 DNA: TGCAGTGCTATCCGGGGTGCGAACACCGGGGAGCTGTTTTTT.